The next 5 T cell receptor beta chains were all read from a single sample in a study of blood T cell repertoires in COVID-19. TCRdb keeps only in-frame clones here, not all; method: immunoSEQ multiplex PCR. The sample holds around 100,000 clones, roughly 82% seen once. The source material was peripheral blood. The origin of the receptors is a human donor in a cohort sampled during active COVID-19.

This chain uses TRBV5-1 with TRBJ2-7, with D maybe TRBD2 (6 bases). CDR1 is SGHRS, CDR2 YFSETQ, per germline. V was cut by 6 bases and J by 3 bases, with 22 bases left in between. The CDR3 contains 16 residues. CDR3 residues: CASTTTAGTSFYEQYF. The CDR3 coding sequence is TGCGCCAGCACCACCACCGCCGGGACTTCCTTCTACGAGCAGTACTTC.

This clone was found a few times. The chain employs TRBV15 and TRBJ2-7; TRBD1 matches at 7 bases. Germline V gene data show CDR1 as LNHNV and CDR2 as YYDKDF (reference sequence). This CDR3 is 13 amino acids long. V trimming: 8 bases; J trimming: 0 bases; junction bases outside the gene matches: 4. CDR3 sequence (DNA): TGTGCCACCGCGGACAGGCCCTCCTACGAGCAGTACTTC. It translates to CATADRPSYEQYF.

This clone was detected only a few times. The gene calls are TRBV11-2 and TRBJ1-1; 9 positions match TRBD1. This CDR3 contains 15 residues. The junction had 10 bases not matched to a gene; V was cut back by 6 bases and J by 5 bases. CDR1 and CDR2 (germline): SGHAT, FQNNGV. CDR3 bases: TGTGCCAGCAGTCCACAGGGGGCCTCCGGGACTGAAGCTTTCTTT. Encoded protein: CASSPQGASGTEAFF. Supplemented by reference TRBV11-2 and TRBJ1-1, the full variable domain reads EAGVAQSPRYKIIEKRQSVAFWCNPISGHATLYWYQQILGQGPKLLIQFQNNGVVDDSQLPKDRFSAERLKGVDSTLKIQPAKLEDSAVYLCASSPQGASGTEAFFGQGTRLTVV.

V is TRBV5-1 and J is TRBJ1-6; perhaps TRBD1 as D (5 bases). CDR1 is SGHRS and CDR2 is YFSETQ in the germline V gene. This CDR3 spans 14 amino acids. V gave up 6 bases and J gave up 7 bases, with 14 bases separating them. CDR3 amino acids: CASTQLGANSPLHF. The DNA of the CDR3 is TGCGCCAGCACCCAACTTGGGGCCAATTCACCCCTCCACTTT.

V and J are TRBV7-9 and TRBJ1-1; TRBD1 is a possible D gene (6 bases). The CDR3 is made up of 14 amino acids. CDR1 and CDR2 from the germline V gene are SEHNR and FQNEAQ (reference sequence). The ends were cut back, 0 bases at V and 1 base at J, with 6 bases in the middle. CDR3: CASSLAGGNTEAFF. CDR3 DNA: TGTGCCAGCAGCTTAGCAGGGGGGAACACTGAAGCTTTCTTT.